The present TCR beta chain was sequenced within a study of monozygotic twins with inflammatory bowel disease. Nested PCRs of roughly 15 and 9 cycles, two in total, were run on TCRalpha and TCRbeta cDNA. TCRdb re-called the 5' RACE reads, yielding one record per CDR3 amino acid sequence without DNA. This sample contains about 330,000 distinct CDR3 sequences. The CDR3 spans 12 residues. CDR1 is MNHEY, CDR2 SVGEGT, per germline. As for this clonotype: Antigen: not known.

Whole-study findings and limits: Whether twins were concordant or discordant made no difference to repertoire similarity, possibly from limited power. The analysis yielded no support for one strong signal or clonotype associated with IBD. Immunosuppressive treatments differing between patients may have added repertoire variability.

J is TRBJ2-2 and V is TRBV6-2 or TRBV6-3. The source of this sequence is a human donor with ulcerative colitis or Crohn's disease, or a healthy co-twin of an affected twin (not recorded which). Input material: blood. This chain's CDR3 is CASAIDTGELFF.